A selection of T cell receptor beta chains follows, all from one sample in a study of T cell responses to AZD1222 COVID-19 vaccine. Profiled with immunoSEQ multiplex PCR; TCRdb holds only in-frame clones, not every one. Among roughly 80,000 clones listed, under 95% were seen once. The sequences come from peripheral blood, collected on day 0 of MenACWY control vaccination. All receptors come from an adult in good health. CDR3s include the opening cysteine and the closing phenylalanine or tryptophan. The order of the fields is J gene, clone size, V gene, D gene, CDR3 protein, CDR3 DNA. A D gene is named only where the DNA matches it firmly. Not all rows give a size; the values are once, few, many and, for expanded clones, a class.

TRBJ1-1	.	TRBV18	.	CASSPKRDLNTEAFF	TGTGCCAGCTCACCAAAAAGGGACTTGAACACTGAAGCTTTCTTT
TRBJ2-1	.	TRBV30	.	CAWSVKGSSYNEQFF	TGTGCCTGGAGTGTAAAGGGGAGCTCCTACAATGAGCAGTTCTTC
TRBJ1-1	.	TRBV6-6	TRBD1	CASSYQGANTEAFF	TGTGCCAGCAGTTATCAGGGGGCGAACACTGAAGCTTTCTTT
TRBJ1-1	.	TRBV20-1	.	CSASESGHVQMAFF	TGCAGTGCCAGTGAGTCAGGACACGTACAAATGGCTTTCTTT
TRBJ1-5	.	TRBV19	.	CASRFGNQPQHF	TGTGCCAGTAGATTCGGTAATCAGCCCCAGCATTTT
TRBJ2-7	.	TRBV2	TRBD1	CASVRDRVNHEQYF	TGTGCCAGCGTCCGGGACAGGGTAAACCACGAGCAGTACTTC
TRBJ2-2	.	TRBV18	TRBD1	CASSAPRQGIDTGELFF	TGTGCCAGCTCAGCACCTCGACAGGGGATCGATACCGGGGAGCTGTTTTTT
TRBJ2-7	.	TRBV4-1	.	CASSQGEGRPSYEQYF	TGCGCCAGCAGCCAAGGTGAGGGGCGGCCCTCCTACGAGCAGTACTTC
TRBJ1-5	.	TRBV2	TRBD1	CASSEGGQGSQPQHF	TGTGCCAGCAGTGAAGGGGGACAGGGGAGTCAGCCCCAGCATTTT
TRBJ1-4	once	TRBV7-8	TRBD1	CASSLAGGTGNEKLFF	TGTGCCAGCAGCTTAGCGGGGGGGACAGGGAATGAAAAACTGTTTTTT
TRBJ1-1	once	TRBV20-1	.	CSASRGADTEAFF	TGCAGTGCTAGTAGGGGTGCGGACACTGAAGCTTTCTTT
TRBJ1-4	.	TRBV6-1	.	CASSEVPGGGMTNEKLFF	TGTGCCAGCAGTGAAGTCCCCGGGGGAGGAATGACTAATGAAAAACTGTTTTTT
TRBJ2-1	.	TRBV27	TRBD1	CASSSPGQGYNEQFF	TGTGCCAGCAGCTCCCCCGGACAGGGATACAATGAGCAGTTCTTC
TRBJ2-1	.	TRBV5-6	.	CASSAGGQAVDNEQFF	TGTGCCAGCAGCGCGGGTGGGCAGGCCGTCGACAATGAGCAGTTCTTC
TRBJ1-6	.	TRBV30	.	CAWSSGFSPLHF	TGTGCCTGGAGTAGCGGGTTTTCACCCCTCCACTTT
TRBJ2-5	.	TRBV6-1	.	CASSGGHDGQGVKETQYF	TGTGCCAGCAGTGGAGGGCACGATGGGCAGGGCGTCAAAGAGACCCAGTACTTC
TRBJ1-1	.	TRBV3-1/TRBV3-2	TRBD1	CASSQKPYTGGAFF	TGTGCCAGCAGCCAAAAACCTTATACAGGGGGAGCTTTCTTT
TRBJ2-1	.	TRBV7-2	TRBD2	CASSSPETAGTSGYNEQFF	TGTGCCAGCAGCTCTCCGGAGACAGCCGGGACTAGCGGCTACAATGAGCAGTTCTTC
TRBJ2-7	.	TRBV7-9	TRBD2	CASSPIRGRVTHEQYF	TGTGCCAGCAGCCCCATTCGCGGGAGGGTCACCCACGAGCAGTACTTC
TRBJ1-1	.	TRBV6-5	.	CASSYSTISMNTEAFF	TGTGCCAGCAGTTACTCGACTATCAGCATGAACACTGAAGCTTTCTTT
TRBJ2-6	.	TRBV4-2	.	CASSQVAGANVLTF	TGTGCCAGCAGCCAAGTAGCTGGGGCCAACGTCCTGACTTTC
TRBJ2-2	.	TRBV28	.	CATSRGLPGGELFF	TGTGCCACCTCACGTGGGCTCCCGGGCGGGGAGCTGTTTTTT
TRBJ1-2	.	TRBV7-9	.	CASRGNDGYTF	TGTGCCAGCAGGGGAAATGATGGCTACACCTTC
TRBJ1-2	once	TRBV5-6	.	CASSLSMELTYGYTF	TGTGCCAGCAGTTTGAGTATGGAGTTGACCTATGGCTACACCTTC
TRBJ2-1	.	TRBV9	TRBD2	CASSADGTSGGNEQFF	TGTGCCAGCAGCGCAGACGGGACTAGCGGGGGCAATGAGCAGTTCTTC
TRBJ1-5	.	TRBV5-6	.	CASSGGSNQPQHF	TGTGCCAGCAGTGGGGGAAGCAATCAGCCCCAGCATTTT
TRBJ2-7	.	TRBV6-5	TRBD1	CASSHGQGAYEQYF	TGTGCCAGCAGCCATGGACAGGGAGCCTACGAGCAGTACTTC
TRBJ2-7	.	TRBV4-1	TRBD1	CASSPRTGGYEQYF	TGCGCCAGCAGCCCCCGGACAGGGGGCTACGAGCAGTACTTC
TRBJ1-1	once	TRBV20-1	.	CSARVSTEAFF	TGCAGTGCTAGAGTAAGCACTGAAGCTTTCTTT
TRBJ2-1	.	TRBV5-4	TRBD2	CASSLPGLAGEHEQFF	TGTGCCAGCAGCCTACCCGGACTAGCGGGAGAACATGAGCAGTTCTTC
TRBJ1-2	.	TRBV24-1	.	CATSGQETNYGYTF	TGTGCCACCAGTGGGCAGGAGACTAACTATGGCTACACCTTC
TRBJ1-6	few	TRBV6-5	.	CASTSTGSPLHF	TGTGCCAGCACCTCGACCGGTTCACCCCTCCACTTT
TRBJ2-1	.	TRBV11-2	TRBD2	CASSFGLAGNNEQFF	TGTGCCAGCAGCTTCGGGCTAGCGGGAAACAATGAGCAGTTCTTC
TRBJ2-7	.	TRBV16	.	CASSQWEDEQYF	TGTGCCAGCAGCCAATGGGAAGACGAGCAGTACTTC